The 14 T cell receptor beta chains below were found in one sample sequenced in a study of blood T cells in healthy people across ages. The use of a sample-barcoded 5' primer and a J-beta primer mix characterized a second PCR of about 6 to 12 cycles. MiXCR, applied by TCRdb to the 5' RACE reads, yields one record per CDR3 protein. The sample consists of 600,000 to 1,000,000 distinct CDR3 sequences, more than 45% of them appearing once. The sample was blood. The receptors derive from a man aged 25-45 years in good health.

The CDR3 loop reads CASSPRQHNSPLHF. CDR3 DNA sequence: TGTGCCAGCAGCCCGAGACAGCATAATTCACCCCTCCACTTT. V and J are TRBV5-4 and TRBJ1-6, with a tentative D call TRBD1 (5 bases). The germline gives CDR1 SGHNT, CDR2 YYREEE (reference sequence). CDR3 size: 14 residues. V gave up 4 bases and J gave up 5 bases, with 10 bases separating them.

DNA of the CDR3: TGTGCCAGCAGTGAAATCGAGGGTTCCGGGTACAATGAGCAGTTCTTC. Protein: CASSEIEGSGYNEQFF. The chain couples TRBV6-1 to TRBJ2-1; TRBD2 might be the D (5 bases). This CDR3 is 16 amino acids long. CDR1 and CDR2 from the germline V gene are MNHNS and SASEGT. The germline V and J ends were trimmed by 2 bases and 4 bases, with 15 bases remaining between them.

In this sample, this clonotype turned up a few times. The rearrangement joins TRBV6-5 to TRBJ2-3; D unclear. Germline CDR1 reads MNHEY; CDR2 reads SVGAGI. There are 16 residues in the CDR3. The V end lost 5 bases, the J end lost 4 bases, and 19 bases lay between the germline ends. Here the CDR3 reads CASSLGLTTSADTQYF. DNA of the CDR3: TGTGCCAGCAGTCTGGGATTAACGACGAGTGCAGATACGCAGTATTTT.

About this clonotype itself: Being one base from a much bigger clone, this may be a read error. The rearrangement uses TRBV5-1 and TRBJ2-7, with TRBD2 as a possible D gene (6 bases). Germline V CDR1 and CDR2: SGHRS, YFSETQ. This CDR3 has 15 residues. V gave up 3 bases and J gave up 7 bases, with 20 bases separating them. In DNA form, the CDR3 reads TGCGCCAGCAGCTCGACTAGTCGGTTCGGCAATGAGCAGTACTTC. Translating it yields CASSSTSRFGNEQYF.

The CDR3 region has the DNA TGCAGTGCCACTCGTGGGACAGGGACCCTCTTGGGGGGCTACACCTTC. This gives the protein CSATRGTGTLLGGYTF. The V gene is TRBV20-1, the J gene TRBJ1-2; 9 nucleotides line up with TRBD1. Trimming at V came to 6 bases and at J to 8 bases, leaving 19 bases not matched to a gene. The CDR3 is 16 amino acids. Germline assignment: CDR1 DFQATT and CDR2 SNEGSKA (reference sequence).

V usage is TRBV28 and J usage is TRBJ1-2; 8 nucleotides agree with TRBD1. The germline CDR1 and CDR2 sequences are MDHEN and SYDVKM. Trimming cost V 5 bases and J 8 bases; bases outside gene matches: 16. The CDR3 extends over 16 amino acids. The CDR3 region has the DNA TGTGCCAGCAGTCCCAGTACGACTTTCAGGGGGCGAGGCTACACCTTC. Its protein is CASSPSTTFRGRGYTF.

The gene calls are TRBV7-9 and TRBJ2-3; 8 bases fit TRBD1. The CDR3 runs to 16 residues. CDR1 and CDR2 from the germline V gene are SEHNR and FQNEAQ (reference sequence). J gave up 2 bases and V 4 bases, and 8 bases lay outside the gene matches. The CDR3 sequence: CASSSGTGLATDTQYF. The DNA for the CDR3 is TGTGCCAGCAGCTCAGGGACAGGACTTGCCACAGATACGCAGTATTTT.

This clonotype was counted at least ten times. V usage is TRBV7-9 and J usage is TRBJ2-5, with D possibly TRBD1 on 5 matching bases. The CDR3 has 13 amino acids. Trimming left V 5 bases short and J 2 bases short, with 9 bases between. Per germline, CDR1 SEHNR and CDR2 FQNEAQ (reference sequence). The CDR3 DNA follows: TGTGCCAGCAGCCCGACAGCTCAAGAGACCCAGTACTTC. As protein: CASSPTAQETQYF.

The rearrangement joins TRBV7-2 to TRBJ2-7; 9 bases align to TRBD2. The CDR3 is made up of 14 amino acids. With V trimmed by 5 bases and J by 3 bases, 5 bases remained unmatched. Germline V gene data show CDR1 as SGHTA and CDR2 as FQGNSA. CDR3 sequence (DNA): TGTGCCAGCAGCACAACTAGCGGGTACTACGAGCAGTACTTC. It codes for CASSTTSGYYEQYF.

This chain links TRBV29-1 with TRBJ1-2; D remains ambiguous. Germline CDR1 is SQVTM and CDR2 is ANQGSEA. The CDR3 loop spans 13 amino acids. The ends were cut back, 4 bases at V and 7 bases at J, with 16 bases in the middle. CDR3 sequence (DNA): TGCAGCGTTGGAGAGGACCCCATGGGTGGCTACACCTTC. Protein sequence: CSVGEDPMGGYTF.

This rearrangement joins TRBV7-2 to TRBJ2-1; 10 nucleotides match TRBD1. The J segment lost 15 bases and the V segment lost 5 bases, leaving 7 bases of the junction unmatched. Germline-derived CDR1 and CDR2 are SGHTA and FQGNSA. The length of the CDR3 is 12 residues. This chain's CDR3 is CASSPTGTGVFF. The CDR3, as DNA: TGTGCCAGCAGCCCAACCGGGACAGGGGTGTTCTTC.

The chain uses TRBV6-2 or TRBV6-3 and TRBJ2-1, with TRBD2 identical over 10 bases. CDR1 is MNHEY, CDR2 SVGEGT, per germline. V lost 3 bases, J lost 1 base, and 6 bases stayed unmatched. This CDR3 is built from 17 residues. The CDR3 DNA reads TGTGCCAGCAGTTATCCCACTAGCGGGATTTCCTACAATGAGCAGTTCTTC. Protein sequence: CASSYPTSGISYNEQFF.

This clonotype turned up a few times. The chain couples TRBV29-1 to TRBJ2-3; a possible D gene is TRBD1 (5 bases). The CDR3 consists of 12 residues. Trimming stripped 6 bases from V and 6 bases from J, with 13 bases between. Germline V lookup: CDR1 SQVTM, CDR2 ANQGSEA. The CDR3 region has the DNA TGCAGCGTAAGGACACCGAGGGATACGCAGTATTTT. Translating it yields CSVRTPRDTQYF.

The chain is built from TRBV6-5 and TRBJ2-1; maybe TRBD2 (6 bases). The CDR3 extends over 15 amino acids. Germline assignment: CDR1 MNHEY and CDR2 SVGAGI. Between the trimmed V and J ends, which lost 6 bases and 2 bases, there was a span of 14 bases. In DNA, the CDR3 is TGTGCCAGCAGGCAATCCGGGGGTACCTACAATGAGCAGTTCTTC. Its protein product is CASRQSGGTYNEQFF.